This entry lists 17 T cell receptor beta chains sequenced from one sample in a study of T-cell reconstitution after alpha-beta-depleted transplantation in children. The TCRbeta library was prepared with unique molecular identifiers. A single record per CDR3 protein comes from TCRdb applying MiXCR to the PCR reads. This table has approximately 99,000 distinct CDR3 sequences, about 6% appearing once. Sequencing was performed on PBMCs, mostly from graft donor cells, taken 360 days after TCRalphabeta/CD19-depleted stem cell transplant. The receptors derive from a male patient under 10 years old who had a stem cell transplant for acute lymphoblastic leukemia, so the T cells may come from the graft donor.

This clonotype was observed many times. CDR3 nucleotides: TGTGCCAGCAGTTTAACGTATGATGGACGGCACTCTGGAAACACCATATATTTT. Translation gives CASSLTYDGRHSGNTIYF. The gene calls are TRBV27 and TRBJ1-3, with unresolved D. The V gene lost 2 bases and the J gene lost 0 bases, with 17 bases spanning the gap. Germline-derived CDR1 and CDR2 are MNHEY and SMNVEV (reference sequence). The CDR3 loop spans 18 amino acids.

This clonotype was counted ten times or more. This rearrangement joins TRBV5-1 to TRBJ1-6; TRBD1 matches 9 bases. Germline V gene lookup returns CDR1 SGHRS and CDR2 YFSETQ. There are 15 residues in the CDR3. V was pared by 0 bases and J by 10 bases, with 5 bases of the junction left unmatched. CDR3 in amino acids: CASSLATGGGSPLHF. The CDR3 bases are TGCGCCAGCAGCTTGGCAACAGGGGGCGGATCACCCCTCCACTTT.

The rearrangement joins TRBV9 to TRBJ2-7; possibly TRBD1 for D (5 bases). Between the trimmed V and J ends, which lost 0 bases and 1 base, there was a span of 11 bases. Germline V gene data show CDR1 as SGDLS and CDR2 as YYNGEE. The CDR3 spans 15 residues. This CDR3 is CASSVEAGRSYEQYF. For the CDR3, the DNA is TGTGCCAGCAGCGTAGAGGCAGGGCGGTCCTACGAGCAGTACTTC.

Note on this clonotype: A clone one base away is much larger, so this may be a read error. V and J are TRBV6-1 and TRBJ2-7, with D unresolved. Looked up from germline, CDR1 is MNHNS and CDR2 is SASEGT. The CDR3 totals 11 residues. Trimming took 3 bases from V and 3 from J, leaving 3 bases between them. The CDR3 coding sequence is TGTGCCAGCAGTGAGATCTACGAGCAGTACTTC. Translated: CASSEIYEQYF.

This clonotype was observed a single time. Since a much larger clone is just one base distant, this may be a read error. The chain joins TRBV4-3 to TRBJ2-5, with D maybe TRBD1 (5 bases). Germline CDR1 reads LGHNA; CDR2 reads YSLEER. Between the trimmed V and J ends, which lost 0 bases and 4 bases, there was a span of 9 bases. The CDR3 runs to 14 residues. This CDR3 reads CASSQEGTGETQYF. Written as DNA, the CDR3 is TGCGCCAGCAGCCAAGAGGGCACAGGAGAGACCCAGTACTTC.

The genes are TRBV6-5 and TRBJ1-3, with D uncertain. The CDR3 covers 15 residues. Per the germline V gene, CDR1 is MNHEY and CDR2 is SVGAGI. Trimming stripped 7 bases from V and 2 bases from J, with 15 bases between. CDR3 DNA sequence: TGTGCCAGCACCCTGGCCCCTATAGCTGGAAACACCATATATTTT. This codes for CASTLAPIAGNTIYF.

As regards this clonotype: This may be a read error, as it is one base from a much larger clone. The chain links TRBV10-3 to TRBJ2-3; TRBD1 might be the D (6 bases). V lost 3 bases and J 1 base, leaving 11 bases between the germline ends. The CDR3 has 15 amino acids. The germline gives CDR1 ENHRY, CDR2 SYGVKD. The CDR3 region has the DNA TGTGCCATCAGTGAAGGCTGGGGGCGCACAGATACGCAGTATTTT. Amino acids: CAISEGWGRTDTQYF.

In regard to this clonotype: This may stem from a read error, because a much larger clone lies one nucleotide away. This chain uses TRBV5-1 with TRBJ2-2, with a weak D call TRBD1 (6 bases). Germline V gene sequence: CDR1 SGHRS, CDR2 YFSETQ. V lost 4 bases and J 2 bases, leaving 12 bases between the germline ends. The CDR3 extends over 15 amino acids. CDR3 in amino acids: CASSPDRFNTGELFF. For the CDR3, the DNA is TGCGCCAGCAGCCCTGACAGGTTCAACACCGGGGAGCTGTTTTTT. Supplemented by reference TRBV5-1 and TRBJ2-2, the full variable domain reads KAGVTQTPRYLIKTRGQQVTLSCSPISGHRSVSWYQQTPGQGLQFLFEYFSETQRNKGNFPGRFSGRQFSNSRSEMNVSTLELGDSALYLCASSPDRFNTGELFFGEGSRLTVL.

V gene TRBV10-2 combines with J gene TRBJ1-2; D unclear. V lost 1 base and J lost 1, with 7 bases in between. Looked up from germline, CDR1 is WSHSY and CDR2 is SAAADI. This CDR3 is 14 amino acids long. The CDR3 loop reads CASSEWQFNYGYTF. The CDR3 DNA reads TGCGCCAGCAGTGAGTGGCAGTTTAACTATGGCTACACCTTC.

This clonotype was seen at least ten times. This chain connects TRBV29-1 to TRBJ2-7; D might be TRBD1 (6 bases). The CDR3 runs 11 residues. Germline V gene sequence: CDR1 SQVTM, CDR2 ANQGSEA. V lost 4 bases and J lost 9, with 13 bases in between. CDR3 residues: CSVVNRDGQYF. The CDR3 DNA is TGCAGCGTTGTAAACAGGGATGGGCAGTACTTC.

This clonotype appeared many times. In nucleotides, the CDR3 is TGCAGCGTTGAGGGGGAGGTGAACACTGAAGCTTTCTTT. Encoded protein: CSVEGEVNTEAFF. J is TRBJ1-1 and V is TRBV29-1, with a weak D call TRBD1 (5 bases). Germline-derived CDR1 and CDR2 are SQVTM and ANQGSEA. Between the trimmed V and J ends, which lost 3 bases and 0 bases, there was a span of 8 bases. This CDR3 comprises 13 residues.

This clonotype has more than one count but fewer than ten. V and J are TRBV7-9 and TRBJ2-3, with TRBD2 identical over 12 bases. After removal of 4 bases from V and 6 bases from J, the junction contained 8 bases not matched to a gene. Germline-derived CDR1 and CDR2 are SEHNR and FQNEAQ (reference sequence). This CDR3 is built from 16 residues. CDR3 protein: CASSSSTSGSADTQYF. DNA of the CDR3: TGTGCCAGCAGCTCTTCGACTAGCGGGAGTGCTGATACGCAGTATTTT.

This clonotype was counted ten times or more. CDR3 sequence reads: CASSSGTAEAFF. CDR3 bases: TGCGCCAGCAGCTCCGGGACGGCTGAAGCTTTCTTT. V and J are TRBV5-1 and TRBJ1-1; possible D gene TRBD1, 5 bases. CDR3 length equals 12 residues. Germline V gives CDR1 SGHRS, CDR2 YFSETQ. Trimming left V 3 bases short and J 6 bases short, with 9 bases between.

There are many counts of this clonotype. V is TRBV11-2 and J is TRBJ2-1; no clear D gene. This CDR3 spans 16 amino acids. V lost 5 bases and J lost 2, with 16 bases in between. Germline V gene lookup returns CDR1 SGHAT and CDR2 FQNNGV. CDR3 DNA: TGTGCCAGCAGCACCCTCTCCGGCAACCCCTACAATGAGCAGTTCTTC. Translating it yields CASSTLSGNPYNEQFF.

This clonotype was picked up a small number of times. The chain uses TRBV6-4 and TRBJ2-1; D is unresolved. Trimming left V 0 bases short and J 15 bases short, with 12 bases between. The CDR3 is 12 amino acids. CDR1 and CDR2 (germline): MRHNA, SNTAGT. In DNA, the CDR3 is TGTGCCAGCAGTGACTCGAAACTCACTCTGTTCTTC. It translates to CASSDSKLTLFF.

This clonotype was seen a handful of times. The genes are TRBV5-5 and TRBJ2-7; D ambiguous. Germline V gene lookup returns CDR1 SGHKS and CDR2 YYEKEE (reference sequence). The CDR3 extends over 16 amino acids. V lost 0 bases, J lost 1 base, and 14 bases lay in between. The CDR3, as DNA: TGTGCCAGCAGCTTGGCGGTCAGGCGGTCTTCCTACGAGCAGTACTTC. Encoded protein: CASSLAVRRSSYEQYF.

This clonotype has at least ten counts. The gene calls are TRBV7-9 and TRBJ2-7, with D perhaps matching TRBD1 (6 bases). The CDR3 contains 14 residues. CDR1 SEHNR and CDR2 FQNEAQ come from the germline V gene (reference sequence). V shed 4 bases and J shed 1 base, with 11 bases lying between them. CDR3 residues: CASSSSTGSYEQYF. The CDR3 DNA sequence: TGTGCCAGCAGCTCCTCTACAGGGTCCTACGAGCAGTACTTC.